These 22 T cell receptor beta chains were all obtained from the same sample, sequenced in a study of response to subunit inactivated influenza vaccine. TCRdb analysed the RT-PCR reads with MiXCR anew, one entry per CDR3 protein. In the table there are under 850,000 distinct CDR3 sequences, around 18% of which are singletons. Sequenced here: PBMCs from blood, sampled 5 to 6 days after vaccination. These TCRs come from a man between 45 and 60 years old who received an inactivated influenza vaccine.

This clonotype was seen just once. The chain carries TRBV20-1 and TRBJ2-1, with D uncertain. Per the germline V gene, CDR1 is DFQATT and CDR2 is SNEGSKA (reference sequence). V dropped 3 bases and J dropped 7 bases, with 13 bases sitting between them. The CDR3 contains 13 residues. This chain's CDR3 is CSASGRSLNEQFF. For the CDR3, the DNA is TGCAGTGCTAGTGGCCGCTCCTTAAATGAGCAGTTCTTC.

This clonotype was detected only a few times. The chain employs TRBV4-3 and TRBJ1-2; no definite D call. Between the trimmed V and J ends, which lost 1 base and 5 bases, there was a span of 14 bases. The CDR3 is 15 residues long. Germline V gene sequence: CDR1 LGHNA, CDR2 YSLEER. CDR3: CASSQAVEGLYGYTF. CDR3 in DNA: TGCGCCAGCAGCCAAGCTGTAGAAGGACTTTATGGCTACACCTTC.

V is TRBV6-5 and J is TRBJ2-1; 11 bases agree with TRBD2. Germline V gene lookup returns CDR1 MNHEY and CDR2 SVGAGI. This CDR3 contains 15 residues. V dropped 6 bases and J dropped 6; count of bases not matched to a gene: 7. CDR3 sequence reads: CASRLAGGPINEQFF. The CDR3 coding sequence is TGTGCCAGCAGGTTAGCGGGAGGGCCCATCAATGAGCAGTTCTTC.

A few counts support this clonotype. The DNA for the CDR3 is TGTGCCAGCAGTTTCGTCCTTGGTGAGCAGTTCTTC. As protein: CASSFVLGEQFF. This rearrangement joins TRBV6-2 or TRBV6-3 to TRBJ2-1; D remains unclear. The germline V and J ends were trimmed by 4 bases and 9 bases, with 10 bases remaining between them. The CDR3 has 12 residues. Germline V gene data show CDR1 as MNHEY and CDR2 as SVGEGT.

V gene TRBV28 combines with J gene TRBJ2-7, with no clear D. V was cut by 7 bases and J by 0 bases, with 16 bases left in between. The CDR3 contains 15 residues. The germline gives CDR1 MDHEN, CDR2 SYDVKM. The CDR3 DNA follows: TGTGCCAGCACCATTAAGGCCGATAGCTCCTACGAGCAGTACTTC. Protein sequence: CASTIKADSSYEQYF.

J is TRBJ2-7 and V is TRBV7-2, with a tentative D call TRBD1 (5 bases). Germline CDR1 and CDR2: SGHTA and FQGNSA. This CDR3 comprises 15 residues. V lost 0 bases and J 3 bases, leaving 12 bases between the germline ends. Written as DNA, the CDR3 is TGTGCCAGCAGCTTAGCAGCAGGGAAGAGCTACGAGCAGTACTTC. Amino acid sequence: CASSLAAGKSYEQYF.

Ten or more counts support this clonotype. The CDR3: CASSRTSGGAYEQYF. CDR3 nucleotide sequence: TGTGCCAGCAGCCGGACTAGCGGAGGGGCCTACGAGCAGTACTTC. The chain is built from TRBV12-3 or TRBV12-4 and TRBJ2-7; 10 bases align to TRBD2. CDR3 size: 15 residues. The V and J ends lost 6 bases and 2 bases, in that order; junction bases with no gene match: 7.

This clonotype has a handful of counts. V is TRBV10-3 and J is TRBJ2-7, with TRBD1 identical over 9 bases. The CDR3 extends over 12 amino acids. The ends lost 5 bases at V and 5 bases at J; junction bases unmatched: 1. Germline CDR1 reads ENHRY; CDR2 reads SYGVKD. The CDR3 is CAISRDRDEQYF. In nucleotides, the CDR3 is TGTGCCATCAGTCGGGACAGGGACGAGCAGTACTTC.

This clonotype occurred many times. J is TRBJ2-1 and V is TRBV12-3 or TRBV12-4; 9 bases agree with TRBD1. The length of the CDR3 is 16 residues. V was pared by 3 bases and J by 8 bases, with 11 bases of the junction left unmatched. CDR3 DNA sequence: TGTGCCAGCAGTTTGGTGGGGACAGGGTCAGGGGATGAGCAGTTCTTC. Translated: CASSLVGTGSGDEQFF.

This clonotype has a handful of counts. The V call is TRBV6-4, the J call TRBJ2-1, with 16 bases that match TRBD2. Trimming removed 7 bases from V and 2 bases from J; junction bases left unmatched: 11. The CDR3 extends over 19 amino acids. The germline V gene encodes CDR1 MRHNA and CDR2 SNTAGT. The CDR3 nucleotides are TGTGCCAGCATCGACTATTGGGGGACTAGCGGGAGGGCCTACAATGAGCAGTTCTTC. This encodes CASIDYWGTSGRAYNEQFF.

This clonotype has a handful of counts. V is TRBV4-2 and J is TRBJ2-2, with 13 nucleotides matching TRBD2. Germline-derived CDR1 and CDR2 are LGHNA and YNFKEQ. The CDR3 totals 18 residues. V trimming: 2 bases; J trimming: 5 bases; junction bases outside the gene matches: 8. The CDR3 sequence is CASSQPGLAGRETGELFF. CDR3 coding DNA: TGTGCCAGCAGCCAACCGGGACTAGCGGGACGGGAAACCGGGGAGCTGTTTTTT.

Here the CDR3 DNA reads TGTGCCAGCAGCGTGACAGGGCTCCTGAACACTGAAGCTTTCTTT. Residues: CASSVTGLLNTEAFF. This rearrangement joins TRBV7-9 to TRBJ1-1; 7 bases line up with TRBD1. V was pared by 5 bases and J by 0 bases, with 6 bases of the junction left unmatched. This CDR3 comprises 15 residues. Germline values: CDR1 SEHNR, CDR2 FQNEAQ (reference sequence). Filled out from reference TRBV7-9 and TRBJ1-1, the complete variable domain reads DTGVSQNPRHKITKRGQNVTFRCDPISEHNRLYWYRQTLGQGPEFLTYFQNEAQLEKSRLLSDRFSAERPKGSFSTLEIQRTEQGDSAMYLCASSVTGLLNTEAFFGQGTRLTVV.

This chain joins TRBV12-3 or TRBV12-4 and TRBJ1-3; no reliable D call. V shed 5 bases and J shed 0 bases, with 14 bases lying between them. CDR3 length: 16 amino acids. This CDR3 is CASSDPFWASGNTIYF. The DNA of the CDR3 is TGTGCCAGCAGTGACCCGTTCTGGGCCTCTGGAAACACCATATATTTT.

There are a few counts of this clonotype. The genes are TRBV6-4 and TRBJ1-6; D is undetermined. This CDR3 region has 15 residues. The germline V gene encodes CDR1 MRHNA and CDR2 SNTAGT. Between the trimmed V and J ends, which lost 4 bases and 9 bases, there was a span of 16 bases. The CDR3 reads CASSATILGLSPLHF. The CDR3, as DNA: TGTGCCAGCAGTGCGACCATCCTCGGGCTTTCACCCCTCCACTTT.

In its sample, this clonotype was seen a few times. The J gene is TRBJ2-3, the V gene TRBV6-2 or TRBV6-3; D might be TRBD2 (5 bases). The CDR3 extends over 15 amino acids. The ends were cut back, 0 bases at V and 5 bases at J, with 12 bases in the middle. Per germline, CDR1 MNHEY and CDR2 SVGEGT. The DNA of the CDR3 is TGTGCCAGCAGTTACTCATCCCGGGATCTAGATACGCAGTATTTT. This gives the protein CASSYSSRDLDTQYF.

The V gene is TRBV10-1, the J gene TRBJ2-3, with D tentatively TRBD2 (6 bases). This CDR3 is built from 16 residues. CDR1 is WNHNN and CDR2 is SYGVQD in the germline V gene (reference sequence). V was clipped by 0 bases and J by 3 bases, with 13 bases between them. This CDR3 reads CASSESDGGATDTQYF. CDR3 bases: TGCGCCAGCAGTGAGTCAGACGGGGGAGCGACAGATACGCAGTATTTT.

V is TRBV9 and J is TRBJ2-7; D is undetermined. Germline V CDR1 and CDR2: SGDLS, YYNGEE. CDR3 length equals 14 residues. V was pared by 3 bases and J by 4 bases, with 14 bases between. For the CDR3, the DNA is TGTGCCAGCAGCGCGGGTTTGGACGTGTACGAGCAGTACTTC. Residues: CASSAGLDVYEQYF.

This clonotype was detected a few times. The V call is TRBV29-1, the J call TRBJ2-1, with TRBD2 matching 14 bases. J lost 12 bases, V lost 1 base, and 8 bases had no gene match. Germline V lookup: CDR1 SQVTM, CDR2 ANQGSEA. CDR3 length equals 15 residues. The CDR3 loop reads CSVEAGTSGGVGQFF. The CDR3 DNA is TGCAGCGTTGAAGCGGGGACTAGCGGGGGAGTCGGGCAGTTCTTC.

In this sample, this clonotype turned up a few times. The V and J genes are TRBV27 and TRBJ2-1; TRBD2 matches at 10 bases. Looked up from germline, CDR1 is MNHEY and CDR2 is SMNVEV (reference sequence). The V gene end was trimmed by 8 bases and the J gene end by 4 bases; junction bases not matched to a gene: 8. The CDR3 is 15 amino acids. The CDR3 loop is CASGSSGRPYNEQFF. CDR3 coding DNA: TGTGCCAGCGGTTCTAGCGGGAGACCGTACAATGAGCAGTTCTTC.

This chain joins TRBV12-3 or TRBV12-4 and TRBJ2-5; no clear D gene. Trimming stripped 3 bases from V and 5 bases from J, with 4 bases between. The CDR3 spans 11 residues. This CDR3 is CASSFIETQYF. DNA for the CDR3: TGTGCCAGCAGTTTCATTGAGACCCAGTACTTC.

This clonotype was found a few times. The V call is TRBV20-1, the J call TRBJ1-3, with a possible D match to TRBD1 (5 bases). Germline CDR1 DFQATT, CDR2 SNEGSKA (reference sequence). The CDR3 spans 15 residues. The ends were cut back, 1 base at V and 1 base at J, with 11 bases in the middle. The CDR3 sequence is CSARGRGASGNTIYF. The CDR3, as DNA: TGCAGTGCTAGAGGCCGAGGGGCGTCTGGAAACACCATATATTTT.

This chain links TRBV6-1 with TRBJ2-3, with 9 bases lining up with TRBD2. Trimming at V came to 6 bases and at J to 3 bases, leaving 16 bases not matched to a gene. Germline values: CDR1 MNHNS, CDR2 SASEGT. The CDR3 length is 18 residues. This CDR3 reads CASSIYRSPGLATDTQYF. DNA for the CDR3: TGTGCCAGCAGCATCTACCGATCGCCGGGACTAGCAACAGATACGCAGTATTTT.